This T cell receptor (beta chain) was profiled in a study of shared clonotypes between healthy human individuals. Generated by immunoSEQ multiplex PCR, the TCRdb table keeps only in-frame clones and is missing some. The sample has roughly 2.6 million clones, just over 90% seen once. In the case of this clone: At the DNA level, this CDR3 is encoded by other sequences in the same sample as well.

Nashville, Tennessee was home to all donors, each a Caucasian adult. The CDR3 contains 15 residues. The germline V and J ends were trimmed by 1 base and 3 bases, with 7 bases remaining between them. Germline loops: CDR1 SEHNR, CDR2 FQNEAQ (reference sequence). The material sequenced was naive CD4+ T cells sorted from blood. Subset denoted: CD45RA+ positively selected. This receptor was identified in a man aged 18 to 35 in good health. The V call is TRBV7-9, the J call TRBJ2-6; D remains ambiguous. CDR3 in amino acids: CASSLGHGGANVLTF. DNA of the CDR3: TGTGCCAGCAGCTTAGGCCACGGTGGGGCCAACGTCCTGACTTTC.